The entry below gives a single T cell receptor (beta chain) sequence along with its context. Its specificity is not known. The source of the sample is a study of cytomegalovirus exposure and HLA in healthy donors. Whole-study context: Most donors, just over 80% of a few hundred genotyped, fell in the Caucasian-associated ancestry cluster. Study conclusions and caveats: Being indistinguishable, some V segments were excluded, TRBV6-2 and TRBV6-3 among them.

The study ran its PCR with 60 Vbeta and 13 Jbeta primers. Assay: immunoSEQ multiplex PCR; the TCRdb copy retains only in-frame clones and omits some. The ten most abundant clones cover around 12% of a sample with about 52,000 clones. Germline V gene lookup returns CDR1 MGHRA and CDR2 YSYEKL. V gave up 1 base and J gave up 5 bases; unmatched junction bases: 4. This CDR3 spans 14 amino acids. This chain uses TRBV4-1 with TRBJ2-7; 8 bases line up with TRBD2. The origin of this receptor is an older woman in good health and CMV-seropositive. Specimen: PBMCs. The CDR3 reads CASSQAGGANEQYF. CDR3 sequence (DNA): TGCGCCAGCAGCCAAGCCGGGGGGGCGAACGAGCAGTACTTC.